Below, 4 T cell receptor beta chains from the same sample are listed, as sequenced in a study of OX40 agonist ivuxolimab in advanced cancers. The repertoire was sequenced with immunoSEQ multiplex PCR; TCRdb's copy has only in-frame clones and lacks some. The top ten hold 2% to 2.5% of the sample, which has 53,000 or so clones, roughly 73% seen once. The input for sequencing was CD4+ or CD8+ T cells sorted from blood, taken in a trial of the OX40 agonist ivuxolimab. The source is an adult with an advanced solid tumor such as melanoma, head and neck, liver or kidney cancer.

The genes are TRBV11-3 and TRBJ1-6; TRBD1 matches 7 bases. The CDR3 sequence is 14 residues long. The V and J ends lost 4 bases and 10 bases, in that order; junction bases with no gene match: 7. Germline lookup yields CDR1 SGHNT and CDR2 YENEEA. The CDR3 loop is CASSSGQKASPLHF. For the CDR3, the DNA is TGTGCCAGCAGCTCGGGACAGAAGGCCTCACCCCTCCACTTT.

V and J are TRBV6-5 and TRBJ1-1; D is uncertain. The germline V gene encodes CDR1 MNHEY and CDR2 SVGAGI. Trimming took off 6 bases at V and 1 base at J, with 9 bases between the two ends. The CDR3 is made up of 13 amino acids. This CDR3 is CASSPQKNTEAFF. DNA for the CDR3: TGTGCCAGCAGCCCACAAAAGAACACTGAAGCTTTCTTT.

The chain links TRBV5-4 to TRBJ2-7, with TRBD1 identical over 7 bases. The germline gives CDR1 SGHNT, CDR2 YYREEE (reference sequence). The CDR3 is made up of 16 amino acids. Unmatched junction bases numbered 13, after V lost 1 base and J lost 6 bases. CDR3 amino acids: CASSLPARGPGGEQYF. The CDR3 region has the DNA TGTGCCAGCAGCTTGCCCGCGCGAGGGCCAGGGGGCGAGCAGTACTTC.

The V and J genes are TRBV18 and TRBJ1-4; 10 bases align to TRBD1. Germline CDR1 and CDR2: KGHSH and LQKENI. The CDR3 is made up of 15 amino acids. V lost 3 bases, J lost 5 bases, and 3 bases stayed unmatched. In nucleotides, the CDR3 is TGTGCCAGCTCACCGCTGGACAGGGGGAATGAAAAACTGTTTTTT. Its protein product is CASSPLDRGNEKLFF.